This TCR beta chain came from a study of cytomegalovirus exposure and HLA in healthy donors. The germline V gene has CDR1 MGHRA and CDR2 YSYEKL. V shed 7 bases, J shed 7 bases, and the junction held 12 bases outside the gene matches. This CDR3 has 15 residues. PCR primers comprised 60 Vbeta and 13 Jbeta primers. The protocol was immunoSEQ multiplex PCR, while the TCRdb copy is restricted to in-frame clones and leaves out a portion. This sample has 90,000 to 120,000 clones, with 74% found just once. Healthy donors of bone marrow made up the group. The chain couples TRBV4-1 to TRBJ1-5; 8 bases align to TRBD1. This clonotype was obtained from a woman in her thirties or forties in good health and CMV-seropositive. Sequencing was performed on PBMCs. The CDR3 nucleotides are TGCGCCAGCACCCCCGATGGACAGGGTCTACAGCCCCAGCATTTT. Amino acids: CASTPDGQGLQPQHF.